Given below is one TCR beta chain in context. Using immunoSEQ multiplex PCR, the repertoire was profiled, and TCRdb retains in-frame clones only, with some absent. The table includes about 56,000 clones, 85% detected once. The time point is: pretreatment peripheral blood. This entry comes from a study of PD-L1 blockade in urothelial cancer. The wider study: Every 3 weeks, patients received intravenous atezolizumab 1,200 mg, beginning 2014. Patients previously received 0 to 3 chemotherapy regimens.

This CDR3 is built from 14 residues. Germline lookup yields CDR1 LNHDA and CDR2 SQIVND (reference sequence). The V and J ends lost 3 bases and 7 bases respectively, with 13 bases between them. This sequence was found in a man between 65 and 79 years old with urothelial cancer. The sequencing here drew on PBMCs, taken around atezolizumab (anti-PD-L1) treatment. This chain links TRBV19 with TRBJ2-4, with D possibly being TRBD1 (5 bases). Here the CDR3 DNA reads TGTGCCAGTAGTATTGGGGTGGGGCGCAACATTCAGTACTTC. It yields the protein CASSIGVGRNIQYF.